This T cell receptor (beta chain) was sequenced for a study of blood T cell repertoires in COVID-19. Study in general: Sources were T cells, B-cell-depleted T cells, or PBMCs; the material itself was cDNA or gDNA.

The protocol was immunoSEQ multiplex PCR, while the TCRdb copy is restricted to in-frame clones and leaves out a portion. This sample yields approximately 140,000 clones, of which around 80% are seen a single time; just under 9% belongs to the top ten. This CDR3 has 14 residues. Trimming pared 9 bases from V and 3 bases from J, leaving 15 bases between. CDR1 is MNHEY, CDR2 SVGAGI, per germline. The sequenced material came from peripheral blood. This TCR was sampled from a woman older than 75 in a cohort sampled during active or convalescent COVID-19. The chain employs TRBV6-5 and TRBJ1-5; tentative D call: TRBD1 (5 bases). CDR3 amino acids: CASYFGHANQPQHF. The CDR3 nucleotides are TGTGCCAGTTACTTCGGACACGCCAATCAGCCCCAGCATTTT.